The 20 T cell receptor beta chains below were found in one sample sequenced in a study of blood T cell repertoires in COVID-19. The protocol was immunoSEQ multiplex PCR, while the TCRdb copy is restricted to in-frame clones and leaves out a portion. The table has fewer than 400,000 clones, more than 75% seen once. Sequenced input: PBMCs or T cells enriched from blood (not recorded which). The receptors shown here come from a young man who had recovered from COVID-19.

The CDR3 here is CASSLNPRGGTEAFF. The CDR3 DNA follows: TGTGCCAGCAGCTTAAACCCTAGGGGGGGCACTGAAGCTTTCTTT. The genes are TRBV7-8 and TRBJ1-1, with a possible D match to TRBD1 (6 bases). V was pared by 2 bases and J by 4 bases, with 14 bases between. The germline CDR1 and CDR2 sequences are SGHVS and FQNEAQ. The length of the CDR3 is 15 residues.

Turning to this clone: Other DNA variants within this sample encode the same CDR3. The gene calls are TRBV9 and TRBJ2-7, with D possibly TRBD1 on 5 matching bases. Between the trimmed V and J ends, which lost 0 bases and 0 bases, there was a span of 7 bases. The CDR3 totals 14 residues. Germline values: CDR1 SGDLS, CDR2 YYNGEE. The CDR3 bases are TGTGCCAGCAGCGTAGGGGGCTACTCCTACGAGCAGTACTTC. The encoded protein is CASSVGGYSYEQYF.

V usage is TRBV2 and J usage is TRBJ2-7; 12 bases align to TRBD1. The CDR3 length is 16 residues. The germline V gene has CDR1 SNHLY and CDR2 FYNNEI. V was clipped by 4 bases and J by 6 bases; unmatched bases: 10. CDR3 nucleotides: TGTGCCAGCAGTGCTCTTCCGGGACAGGGGGCAATCGAGCAGTACTTC. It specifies CASSALPGQGAIEQYF.

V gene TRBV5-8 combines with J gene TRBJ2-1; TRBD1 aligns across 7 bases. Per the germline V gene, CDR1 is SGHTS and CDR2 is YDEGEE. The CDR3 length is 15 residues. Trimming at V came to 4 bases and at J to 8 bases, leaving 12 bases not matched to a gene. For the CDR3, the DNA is TGTGCCAGCAGCCACAGACAGGGTAGGGTCGATGAGCAGTTCTTC. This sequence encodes CASSHRQGRVDEQFF.

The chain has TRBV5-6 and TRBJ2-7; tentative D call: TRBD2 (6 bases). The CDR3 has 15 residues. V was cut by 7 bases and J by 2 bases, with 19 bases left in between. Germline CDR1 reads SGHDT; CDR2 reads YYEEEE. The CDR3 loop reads CASGRSGLITYEQYF. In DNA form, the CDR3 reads TGTGCCAGCGGGCGTTCGGGACTCATTACCTACGAGCAGTACTTC. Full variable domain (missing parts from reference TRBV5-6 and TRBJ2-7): DAGVTQSPTHLIKTRGQQVTLRCSPKSGHDTVSWYQQALGQGPQFIFQYYEEEERQRGNFPDRFSGHQFPNYSSELNVNALLLGDSALYLCASGRSGLITYEQYFGPGTRLTVT.

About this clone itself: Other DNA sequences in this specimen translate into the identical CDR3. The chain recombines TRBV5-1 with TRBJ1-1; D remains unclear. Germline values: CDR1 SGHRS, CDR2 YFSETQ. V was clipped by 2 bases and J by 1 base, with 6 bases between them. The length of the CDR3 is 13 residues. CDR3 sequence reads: CASSFQQNTEAFF. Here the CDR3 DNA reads TGCGCCAGCAGCTTTCAACAGAACACTGAAGCTTTCTTT. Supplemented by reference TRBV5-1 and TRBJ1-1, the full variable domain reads KAGVTQTPRYLIKTRGQQVTLSCSPISGHRSVSWYQQTPGQGLQFLFEYFSETQRNKGNFPGRFSGRQFSNSRSEMNVSTLELGDSALYLCASSFQQNTEAFFGQGTRLTVV.

For the CDR3, the DNA is TGTGCCTGGAGTGTACCTGGCCCTTGGGCTTTCTTT. As protein: CAWSVPGPWAFF. The V call is TRBV30, the J call TRBJ1-1, with D uncertain. The ends were cut back, 0 bases at V and 11 bases at J, with 13 bases in the middle. CDR3 length: 12 residues. CDR1 and CDR2 from the germline V gene are GTSNPN and SVGIG (reference sequence). Together with reference TRBV30 and TRBJ1-1, the CDR3 gives the full variable domain: SQTIHQWPATLVQPVGSPLSLECTVEGTSNPNLYWYRQAAGRGLQLLFYSVGIGQISSEVPQNLSASRPQDRQFILSSKKLLLSDSGFYLCAWSVPGPWAFFGQGTRLTVV.

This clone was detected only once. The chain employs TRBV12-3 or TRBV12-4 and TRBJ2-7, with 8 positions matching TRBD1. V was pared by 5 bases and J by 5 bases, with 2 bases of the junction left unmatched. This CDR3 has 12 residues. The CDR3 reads CASSPTGDEQYF. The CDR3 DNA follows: TGTGCCAGCAGTCCGACAGGGGACGAGCAGTACTTC.

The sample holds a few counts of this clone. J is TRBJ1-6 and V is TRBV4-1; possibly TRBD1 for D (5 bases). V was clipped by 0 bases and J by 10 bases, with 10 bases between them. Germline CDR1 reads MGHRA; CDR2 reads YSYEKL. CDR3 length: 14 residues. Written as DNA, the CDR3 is TGCGCCAGCAGCCAAGATACAGGTAACTCACCCCTCCACTTT. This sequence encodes CASSQDTGNSPLHF.

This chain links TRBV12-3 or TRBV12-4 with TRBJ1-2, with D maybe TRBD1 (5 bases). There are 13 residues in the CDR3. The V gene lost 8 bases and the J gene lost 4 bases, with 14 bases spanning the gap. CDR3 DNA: TGTGCCAGCTCGGGGGGACCTGGCTATGGCTACACCTTC. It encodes CASSGGPGYGYTF.

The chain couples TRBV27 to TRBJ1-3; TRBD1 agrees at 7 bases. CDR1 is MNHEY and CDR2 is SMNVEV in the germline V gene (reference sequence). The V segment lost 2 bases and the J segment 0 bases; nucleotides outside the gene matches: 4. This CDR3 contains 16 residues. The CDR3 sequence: CASSLRGQASGNTIYF. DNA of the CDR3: TGTGCCAGCAGTTTACGCGGACAGGCCTCTGGAAACACCATATATTTT.

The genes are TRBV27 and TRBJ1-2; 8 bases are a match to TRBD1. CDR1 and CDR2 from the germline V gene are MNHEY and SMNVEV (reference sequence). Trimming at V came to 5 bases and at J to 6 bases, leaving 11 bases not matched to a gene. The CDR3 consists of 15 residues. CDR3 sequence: CASSPMSTGANGYTF. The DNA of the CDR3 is TGTGCCAGCAGTCCAATGTCGACAGGGGCCAATGGCTACACCTTC.

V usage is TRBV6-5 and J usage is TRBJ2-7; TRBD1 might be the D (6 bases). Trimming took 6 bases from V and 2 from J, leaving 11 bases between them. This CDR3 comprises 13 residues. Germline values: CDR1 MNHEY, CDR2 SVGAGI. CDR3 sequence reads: CASRTTGAYEQYF. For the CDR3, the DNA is TGTGCCAGCAGGACGACAGGTGCCTACGAGCAGTACTTC.

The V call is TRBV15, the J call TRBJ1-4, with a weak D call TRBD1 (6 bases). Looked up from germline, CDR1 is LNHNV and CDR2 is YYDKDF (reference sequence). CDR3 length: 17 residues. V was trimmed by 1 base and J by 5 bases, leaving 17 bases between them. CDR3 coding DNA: TGTGCCACCAGCAGAGTCCGGACAGCCCAAGGGAATGAAAAACTGTTTTTT. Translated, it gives CATSRVRTAQGNEKLFF.

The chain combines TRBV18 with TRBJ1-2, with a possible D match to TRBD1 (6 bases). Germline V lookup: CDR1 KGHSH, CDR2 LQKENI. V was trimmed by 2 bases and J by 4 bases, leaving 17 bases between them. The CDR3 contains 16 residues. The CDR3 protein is CASSPSTQGRVYGYTF. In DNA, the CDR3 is TGTGCCAGCTCACCAAGTACACAGGGCCGGGTCTATGGCTACACCTTC.

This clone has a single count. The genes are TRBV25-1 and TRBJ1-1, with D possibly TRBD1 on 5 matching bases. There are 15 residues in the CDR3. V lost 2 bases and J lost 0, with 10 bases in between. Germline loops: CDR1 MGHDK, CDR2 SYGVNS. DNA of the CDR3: TGTGCCAGCAGTGAAGTAGCAGGGATGAACACTGAAGCTTTCTTT. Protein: CASSEVAGMNTEAFF.

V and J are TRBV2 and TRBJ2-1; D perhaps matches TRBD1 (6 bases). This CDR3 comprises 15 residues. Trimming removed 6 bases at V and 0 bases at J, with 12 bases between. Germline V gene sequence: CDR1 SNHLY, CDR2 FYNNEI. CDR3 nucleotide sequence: TGTGCCAGCAGGGACAGCTTTAACTCCTACAATGAGCAGTTCTTC. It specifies CASRDSFNSYNEQFF.

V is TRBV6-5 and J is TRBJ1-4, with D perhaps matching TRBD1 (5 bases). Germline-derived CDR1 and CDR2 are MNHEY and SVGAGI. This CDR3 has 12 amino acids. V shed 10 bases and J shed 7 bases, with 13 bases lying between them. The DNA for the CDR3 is TGTGCCATTGCAGGGTTTTCTGAAAAACTGTTTTTT. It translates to CAIAGFSEKLFF.

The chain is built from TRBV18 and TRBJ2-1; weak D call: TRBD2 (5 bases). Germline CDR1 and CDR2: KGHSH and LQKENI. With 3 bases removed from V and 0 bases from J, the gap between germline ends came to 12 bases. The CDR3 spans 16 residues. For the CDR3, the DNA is TGTGCCAGCTCACCCTTAGCGAGTAACTCCTACAATGAGCAGTTCTTC. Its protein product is CASSPLASNSYNEQFF. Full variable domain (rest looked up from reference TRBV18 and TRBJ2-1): NAGVMQNPRHLVRRRGQEARLRCSPMKGHSHVYWYRQLPEEGLKFMVYLQKENIIDESGMPKERFSAEFPKEGPSILRIQQVVRGDSAAYFCASSPLASNSYNEQFFGPGTRLTVL.

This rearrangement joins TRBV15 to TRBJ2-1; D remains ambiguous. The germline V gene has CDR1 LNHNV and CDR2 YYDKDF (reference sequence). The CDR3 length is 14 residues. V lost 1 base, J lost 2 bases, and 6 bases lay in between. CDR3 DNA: TGTGCCACCAGCAGAGGCGGTACCTACAATGAGCAGTTCTTC. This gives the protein CATSRGGTYNEQFF.